Listed below are T cell receptor beta chains from one sample, sequenced in a study of T cells in Graves' hyperthyroidism and ophthalmopathy. TCRdb used MiXCR to reprocess the multiplex PCR reads, holding one entry per CDR3 protein. Of 650,000 to 700,000 distinct CDR3 sequences listed, 15% to 20% were seen once; the top ten hold roughly a sixth. The material sequenced was blood. Receptors originate from a man aged 45 to 65 with Graves' hyperthyroidism. Each CDR3 is given with its conserved first and last residue. D genes are given only for firm matches. Size values are once, few and many counts, or a class for expanded clones, and some rows have none.

CDR3 protein | CDR3 DNA | J gene | D gene | V gene | clone size
CASASKPGSMGSPLHF | TGTGCCAGCGCTTCGAAGCCCGGCAGCATGGGTTCACCCCTCCACTTT | TRBJ1-6 | NA | TRBV3-1 | NA
CASSLEGQPQHF | TGTGCCAGCAGCTTAGAGGGTCAGCCCCAGCATTTT | TRBJ1-5 | NA | TRBV28 | many
CATSDTGLAEGGEQFF | TGTGCCACCAGTGACACGGGACTAGCCGAGGGTGGGGAGCAGTTCTTC | TRBJ2-1 | TRBD2 | TRBV24-1 | NA
CSVVLAGFGTDTQYF | TGCAGCGTTGTCCTCGCAGGGTTCGGCACAGATACGCAGTATTTT | TRBJ2-3 | NA | TRBV29-1 | many
CASKASGDSAEAFF | TGCGCCAGCAAAGCATCAGGGGATAGCGCTGAAGCTTTCTTT | TRBJ1-1 | NA | TRBV5-1 | few
CAWSVLSNQPQHF | TGTGCCTGGAGTGTACTCAGCAATCAGCCCCAGCATTTT | TRBJ1-5 | NA | TRBV30 | many
CASSLGQGAVSSTDTQYF | TGTGCCAGCAGCCTTGGACAGGGGGCGGTCTCTAGCACAGATACGCAGTATTTT | TRBJ2-3 | TRBD1 | TRBV7-9 | NA
CASSTGTGQGKTQYF | TGTGCCAGCAGCACGGGGACAGGGCAAGGAAAGACCCAGTACTTC | TRBJ2-5 | TRBD1 | TRBV11-2 | NA
CASTWWSENTGELFF | TGTGCCAGCACCTGGTGGTCTGAGAACACCGGGGAGCTGTTTTTT | TRBJ2-2 | NA | TRBV7-8 | NA
CASSSGQGLTIQYF | TGTGCCAGCAGCTCGGGACAGGGTTTGACCATTCAGTACTTC | TRBJ2-4 | TRBD1 | TRBV11-1 | many
CASSFPGGEQYF | TGTGCCAGCAGTTTTCCGGGCGGGGAGCAGTACTTC | TRBJ2-7 | NA | TRBV28 | NA
CASSSEVQPQHF | TGTGCCAGCAGCTCCGAAGTTCAGCCCCAGCATTTT | TRBJ1-5 | NA | TRBV7-8 | many
CASSGHTSDNEQFF | TGTGCCAGCAGTGGGCACACCAGTGACAATGAGCAGTTCTTC | TRBJ2-1 | NA | TRBV6-2/TRBV6-3 | NA
CATSPSGLEQPQHF | TGTGCCACCAGCCCCTCCGGGTTAGAGCAGCCCCAGCATTTT | TRBJ1-5 | NA | TRBV15 | NA
CSALDAGWENTEAFF | TGCAGTGCCCTAGACGCGGGGTGGGAGAACACTGAAGCTTTCTTT | TRBJ1-1 | NA | TRBV20-1 | many
CASSPGTSGPSTDTQYF | TGTGCCAGCAGTCCTGGGACTAGCGGACCTAGCACAGATACGCAGTATTTT | TRBJ2-3 | TRBD2 | TRBV6-1 | NA
CASSVNNPKFTGELFF | TGTGCCAGCAGTGTGAACAATCCTAAATTCACCGGGGAGCTGTTTTTT | TRBJ2-2 | NA | TRBV27 | few
CASSDPGEREQYF | TGCGCCAGCAGCGACCCAGGGGAACGCGAGCAGTACTTC | TRBJ2-7 | NA | TRBV5-1 | few
CASSQDGTVYGYTF | TGTGCCAGCAGCCAAGATGGTACCGTCTATGGCTACACCTTC | TRBJ1-2 | NA | TRBV3-1 | many
CASSLDEPYGYTF | TGTGCCAGCAGCTTGGATGAACCCTATGGCTACACCTTC | TRBJ1-2 | NA | TRBV5-5 | many
CSVLEGVGQPQHF | TGCAGCGTCTTGGAGGGGGTAGGTCAGCCCCAGCATTTT | TRBJ1-5 | NA | TRBV29-1 | NA
CSATPLDRGNQETQYF | TGCAGTGCTACACCTTTAGACAGGGGCAACCAAGAGACCCAGTACTTC | TRBJ2-5 | TRBD1 | TRBV20-1 | many
CASGKGGGRAYEQYF | TGTGCCAGCGGAAAGGGTGGGGGACGCGCCTACGAGCAGTACTTC | TRBJ2-7 | NA | TRBV6-1 | few
CASSPRDRAHGYTF | TGTGCCAGCAGCCCACGGGACAGAGCTCATGGCTACACCTTC | TRBJ1-2 | TRBD1 | TRBV5-5 | few
CASSPRDAANYGYTF | TGTGCCAGCAGCCCAAGGGACGCCGCTAACTATGGCTACACCTTC | TRBJ1-2 | NA | TRBV12-3/TRBV12-4 | many
CASSPGQMNTEAFF | TGTGCCAGCAGTCCTGGACAGATGAACACTGAAGCTTTCTTT | TRBJ1-1 | NA | TRBV28 | many
CASSPLYSRRGELFF | TGTGCCAGCTCACCACTCTACAGCCGGCGCGGGGAGCTGTTTTTT | TRBJ2-2 | NA | TRBV18 | few
CASSQGTRYGYTF | TGTGCCAGCAGCCAGGGGACAAGGTATGGCTACACCTTC | TRBJ1-2 | NA | TRBV3-1 | many
CASSTSSGSSYEQYF | TGTGCCAGCAGCACCAGTAGCGGCAGCTCCTACGAGCAGTACTTC | TRBJ2-7 | NA | TRBV7-9 | NA
CATSRDRQGNTEAFF | TGTGCCACCAGCAGAGATAGACAGGGGAACACTGAAGCTTTCTTT | TRBJ1-1 | TRBD1 | TRBV15 | NA
CASSTGQGAYYGYTF | TGTGCCAGCTCAACGGGACAGGGGGCCTACTATGGCTACACCTTC | TRBJ1-2 | TRBD1 | TRBV18 | many
CASTRSVERSYEQYF | TGTGCCAGTACCCGGTCCGTGGAGAGGTCCTACGAGCAGTACTTC | TRBJ2-7 | NA | TRBV19 | few
CASSAPGLPPYEQYF | TGTGCCAGTAGTGCACCGGGACTACCACCTTACGAGCAGTACTTC | TRBJ2-7 | TRBD2 | TRBV19 | many
CATRGWGESYNEQFF | TGTGCCACCCGGGGTTGGGGAGAGAGTTACAATGAGCAGTTCTTC | TRBJ2-1 | NA | TRBV28 | many
CASSYSNRMGYTF | TGTGCCAGCAGTTACTCGAACAGGATGGGCTACACCTTC | TRBJ1-2 | NA | TRBV6-4 | few
CSARARVDEQFF | TGCAGTGCTAGAGCTAGGGTAGATGAGCAGTTCTTC | TRBJ2-1 | NA | TRBV20-1 | few
CASSLGGLGGTQYF | TGTGCCAGCAGTTTGGGCGGGCTGGGGGGTACGCAGTATTTT | TRBJ2-3 | NA | TRBV27 | NA
CASSLGAGDHYEQYF | TGTGCCAGCAGCTTAGGGGCGGGAGACCACTACGAGCAGTACTTC | TRBJ2-7 | TRBD2 | TRBV7-8 | NA
CATSRATQSHYGYTF | TGTGCCACCAGCAGAGCCACCCAGTCCCACTATGGCTACACCTTC | TRBJ1-2 | NA | TRBV15 | many
CASSFWGATDTQYF | TGTGCCAGCAGTTTTTGGGGGGCCACAGATACGCAGTATTTT | TRBJ2-3 | NA | TRBV28 | many
CASSPTGGANTGELFF | TGTGCCAGCAGTCCGACAGGGGGAGCGAACACCGGGGAGCTGTTTTTT | TRBJ2-2 | TRBD1 | TRBV18 | many
CASSPPDRDNEQFF | TGTGCCAGCAGTCCCCCGGACAGGGATAATGAGCAGTTCTTC | TRBJ2-1 | TRBD1 | TRBV6-1 | NA
CASSLLTSGHNEQFF | TGTGCCAGCAGCTTACTTACTAGCGGTCACAATGAGCAGTTCTTC | TRBJ2-1 | TRBD2 | TRBV7-9 | many
CASSEERHEQYF | TGTGCCAGCAGTGAAGAAAGGCACGAGCAGTACTTC | TRBJ2-7 | NA | TRBV2 | many
CASSLEGQGGEKLFF | TGTGCCAGCAGCTTGGAGGGACAGGGTGGTGAAAAACTGTTTTTT | TRBJ1-4 | TRBD1 | TRBV5-5 | NA
CASSTQIGLAEGDSYNEQFF | TGTGCCAGCAGTACCCAGATCGGCCTAGCGGAGGGGGACTCCTACAATGAGCAGTTCTTC | TRBJ2-1 | NA | TRBV28 | many
CASSLMLTDMNTEAFF | TGTGCCAGCAGCCTGATGCTTACAGACATGAACACTGAAGCTTTCTTT | TRBJ1-1 | NA | TRBV5-6 | many